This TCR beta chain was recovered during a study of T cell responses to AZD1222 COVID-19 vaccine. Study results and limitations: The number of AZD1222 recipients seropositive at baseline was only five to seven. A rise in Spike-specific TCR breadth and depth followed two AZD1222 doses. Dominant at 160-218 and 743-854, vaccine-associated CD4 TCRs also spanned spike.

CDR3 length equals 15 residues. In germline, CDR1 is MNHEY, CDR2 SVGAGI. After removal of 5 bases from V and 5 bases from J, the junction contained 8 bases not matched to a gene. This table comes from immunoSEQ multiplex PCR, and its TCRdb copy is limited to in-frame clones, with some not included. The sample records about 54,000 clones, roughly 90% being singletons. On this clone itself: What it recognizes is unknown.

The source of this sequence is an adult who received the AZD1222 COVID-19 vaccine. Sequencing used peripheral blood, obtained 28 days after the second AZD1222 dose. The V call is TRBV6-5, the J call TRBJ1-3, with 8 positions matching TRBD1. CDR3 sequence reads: CASSPRQGNRNTIYF. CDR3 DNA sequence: TGTGCCAGCAGTCCCAGACAGGGGAATAGAAACACCATATATTTT.